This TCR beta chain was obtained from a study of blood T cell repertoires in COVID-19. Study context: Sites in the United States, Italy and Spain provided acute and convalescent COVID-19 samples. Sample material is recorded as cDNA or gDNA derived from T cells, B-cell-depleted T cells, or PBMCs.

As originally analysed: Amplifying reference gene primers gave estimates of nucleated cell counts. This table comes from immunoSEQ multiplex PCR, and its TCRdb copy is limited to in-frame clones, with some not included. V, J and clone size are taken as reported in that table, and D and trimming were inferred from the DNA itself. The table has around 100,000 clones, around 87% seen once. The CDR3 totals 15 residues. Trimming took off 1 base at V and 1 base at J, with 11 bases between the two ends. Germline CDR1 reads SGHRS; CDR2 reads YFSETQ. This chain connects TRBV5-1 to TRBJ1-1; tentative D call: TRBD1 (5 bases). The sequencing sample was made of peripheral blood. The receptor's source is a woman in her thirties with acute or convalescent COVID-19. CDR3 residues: CASSLTWGGNTEAFF. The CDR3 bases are TGCGCCAGCAGCTTGACGTGGGGCGGGAACACTGAAGCTTTCTTT.